Below, 4 T cell receptor beta chains from the same sample are listed, as sequenced in a study of blood T cell repertoires in COVID-19. The repertoire was sequenced with immunoSEQ multiplex PCR; TCRdb's copy has only in-frame clones and lacks some. The repertoire holds approximately 240,000 clones, with 80% to 90% as singletons. What was sequenced was peripheral blood. The receptors were sampled from a middle-aged man who had recovered from COVID-19.

The chain has TRBV11-2 and TRBJ2-1; TRBD1 matches 8 bases. CDR1 SGHAT and CDR2 FQNNGV come from the germline V gene. This CDR3 has 14 amino acids. Trimming took 0 bases from V and 10 from J; bases not matched to a gene: 5. CDR3 amino acids: CASSLEGQVREQFF. Written as DNA, the CDR3 is TGTGCCAGCAGCTTAGAGGGACAGGTCAGGGAGCAGTTCTTC.

The V and J genes are TRBV5-1 and TRBJ1-4; the match to TRBD1 covers 12 bases. The CDR3 consists of 17 residues. The ends lost 4 bases at V and 3 bases at J; junction bases unmatched: 7. Per the germline V gene, CDR1 is SGHRS and CDR2 is YFSETQ. The CDR3 nucleotides are TGCGCCAGCAGCAAGGGACAGGGGGCAAGGTCTAATGAAAAACTGTTTTTT. Translating gives CASSKGQGARSNEKLFF.

This rearrangement joins TRBV3-1 (or the pseudogene TRBV3-2) to TRBJ1-4; no firm D call. Germline V gene data show CDR1 as LGHDT and CDR2 as YNNKEL (reference sequence). There are 15 residues in the CDR3. V lost 1 base, J lost 8 bases, and 14 bases lay in between. DNA of the CDR3: TGTGCCAGCAGCCAAGGACAACTGGTCGGCGAAAAACTGTTTTTT. It translates to CASSQGQLVGEKLFF.

CDR3 coding DNA: TGTGCCAGCAGTTTATCTCCGGCGCACTGGGACAGGGCACTCTATGGCTACACCTTC. Its translation is CASSLSPAHWDRALYGYTF. The chain employs TRBV28 and TRBJ1-2; 9 bases are a match to TRBD1. The CDR3 sequence is 19 residues long. Germline V gene lookup returns CDR1 MDHEN and CDR2 SYDVKM. Germline trimming cut 1 base from V and 4 bases from J; bases unmatched to any gene: 16.